Given below is one T cell receptor beta chain in context. Its cognate antigen is unknown. The data were taken from a study of human T cells and chemical hapten exposure. Study-wide context: Enrolled patients were predominantly female and had alopecia areata, totalis or universalis.

The library labeled individual cDNA molecules by adding unique molecular identifiers to them. TCRdb fed the RACE reads into MiXCR, producing one record per CDR3 protein. The table shows about 100,000 distinct CDR3 sequences, with about an eighth occurring only once. Time point in this sample: patch test 2, 6 weeks after DPC sensitization. The treatment was: therapeutic diphenylcyclopropenone sensitization with weekly scalp DPC. Study-wide findings and caveats: Counts of expanded TCRs at PT1 were positively correlated with patch test score. Donors' alopecia may make their immune response differ from healthy people's.

The source material was whole blood, sampled in connection with sensitization to the hapten diphenylcyclopropenone (DPC). The clonotype comes from a woman in her thirties or forties with alopecia areata. Some clones in this sample may be carry-over from other donors' samples.

For the CDR3, the DNA is TGCAGCCCCGGGACCACAAACACAGATACGCAGTATTTT. Translating it yields CSPGTTNTDTQYF. The V and J genes are TRBV20-1 and TRBJ2-3, with D perhaps given as TRBD1 or TRBD2 (5 bases each). There are 13 residues in the CDR3. CDR1 is DFQATT and CDR2 is SNEGSKA in the germline V gene (reference sequence).